These 22 T cell receptor beta chains share one sample of origin, sequenced in a study of Ad26.COV2.S vaccination and SARS-CoV-2 variants. Treatment here: roughly 19 received Ad26.COV2.S at low or high dose, single or two shots; roughly five received placebo; per-sample allocation not given. Sample collection was performed on day 63 after the first vaccine or placebo injection. Profiled with immunoSEQ multiplex PCR; TCRdb holds only in-frame clones, not every one. The profile shows about 390,000 clones, 92% of them singletons. The source material was peripheral blood, sampled in a trial of Ad26.COV2.S vaccine versus placebo. All receptors come from a person between 18 and 65 years old who received the Ad26.COV2.S COVID-19 vaccine or a placebo.

V is TRBV11-2 and J is TRBJ1-2; 8 bases map to TRBD1. Losses at the gene ends were 1 base for V and 4 bases for J; bases not matched to a gene: 11. The CDR3 is made up of 17 amino acids. Per the germline V gene, CDR1 is SGHAT and CDR2 is FQNNGV. CDR3 nucleotides: TGTGCCAGCAGCTTAGCCCCGCCTACAGGGGGGATCTATGGCTACACCTTC. This codes for CASSLAPPTGGIYGYTF.

Only a few counts were recorded for this clone. The CDR3 reads CASSLERMNTEAFF. CDR3 nucleotides: TGCGCCAGCAGCTTGGAACGGATGAACACTGAAGCTTTCTTT. V usage is TRBV5-1 and J usage is TRBJ1-1; D unresolved. CDR3 length: 14 amino acids. In germline, CDR1 is SGHRS, CDR2 YFSETQ. Trimming pared 0 bases from V and 0 bases from J, leaving 6 bases between.

The chain links TRBV7-8 to TRBJ2-5; TRBD2 agrees at 7 bases. Germline CDR1 SGHVS, CDR2 FQNEAQ. V lost 5 bases to trimming and J lost 11 bases; unmatched junction nucleotides: 5. The CDR3 has 11 amino acids. This chain's CDR3 is CASSLTSPQYF. As DNA, the CDR3 is TGTGCCAGCAGCCTGACTAGCCCTCAGTACTTC.

V gene TRBV3-1 (or the pseudogene TRBV3-2) combines with J gene TRBJ2-7; D is possibly TRBD2 (5 bases). Germline CDR1 reads LGHDT; CDR2 reads YNNKEL (reference sequence). CDR3 length: 12 amino acids. V lost 2 bases, J lost 7 bases, and 9 bases lay in between. DNA for the CDR3: TGTGCCAGCAGCCAACCTGGACTTGAGCAGTACTTC. Translation gives CASSQPGLEQYF.

The gene calls are TRBV6-2 or TRBV6-3 and TRBJ2-2, with D hard to call. CDR3 length: 12 residues. V was shortened by 1 base and J by 7 bases, with 4 bases between the two germline ends. CDR1 is MNHEY and CDR2 is SVGEGT in the germline V gene. The CDR3 DNA sequence: TGTGCCAGCAGTTACTGGGGCGGGGAGCTGTTTTTT. Translated: CASSYWGGELFF.

The V and J genes are TRBV28 and TRBJ1-2, with D uncertain. Trimming took 5 bases from V and 3 from J, leaving 13 bases between them. The CDR3 runs to 14 residues. Looked up from germline, CDR1 is MDHEN and CDR2 is SYDVKM. The CDR3 sequence is CASSPPGPYYGYTF. In nucleotides, the CDR3 is TGTGCCAGCAGTCCTCCCGGGCCCTACTATGGCTACACCTTC.

The sample holds one count of this clone. The chain is built from TRBV4-3 and TRBJ2-1, with 10 bases lining up with TRBD2. The J segment lost 9 bases and the V segment lost 0 bases, leaving 11 bases of the junction unmatched. Looked up from germline, CDR1 is LGHNA and CDR2 is YSLEER. The CDR3 loop spans 17 amino acids. The CDR3 region has the DNA TGCGCCAGCAGCCAAGAGGTGACGCTAGCGGGGGTGGGTGAGCAGTTCTTC. Residues: CASSQEVTLAGVGEQFF.

The J gene is TRBJ2-5, the V gene TRBV5-6; D may match TRBD1 or TRBD2 (5 bases each). The CDR3 totals 13 residues. V was trimmed by 1 base and J by 5 bases, leaving 9 bases between them. Germline V gene data show CDR1 as SGHDT and CDR2 as YYEEEE. The chain's CDR3 is CASSLNRRETQYF. The CDR3 DNA reads as TGTGCCAGCAGCTTGAACAGGAGGGAGACCCAGTACTTC.

The V and J genes are TRBV9 and TRBJ2-1; possibly TRBD1 for D (6 bases). Germline V gene sequence: CDR1 SGDLS, CDR2 YYNGEE. V was pared by 6 bases and J by 7 bases, with 20 bases between. The length of the CDR3 is 15 residues. CDR3 in DNA: TGTGCCAGCACCGTTCAAAGGGACACCAAAAATGAGCAGTTCTTC. Residues: CASTVQRDTKNEQFF.

The chain recombines TRBV2 with TRBJ1-4, with 10 bases lining up with TRBD1. J lost 8 bases, V lost 5 bases, and 5 bases had no gene match. CDR1 and CDR2 (germline): SNHLY, FYNNEI. This CDR3 has 14 residues. The CDR3 loop is CASSLDRGQEKLFF. CDR3 in DNA: TGTGCCAGCAGTCTTGACAGGGGGCAGGAAAAACTGTTTTTT.

The chain links TRBV2 to TRBJ2-5; 8 nucleotides agree with TRBD1. Germline-derived CDR1 and CDR2 are SNHLY and FYNNEI. The junction had 9 bases not matched to a gene; V was cut back by 7 bases and J by 5 bases. This CDR3 has 14 residues. The CDR3 protein is CASTRRQGSETQYF. In DNA, the CDR3 is TGTGCCAGCACCCGAAGACAGGGGAGCGAGACCCAGTACTTC.

CDR3 nucleotides: TGTGCCAGCAGTTTCGGGGCTACCAAGGTGGAGCAGTACTTC. Protein sequence: CASSFGATKVEQYF. V is TRBV5-8 and J is TRBJ2-7; either TRBD1 or TRBD2 may fit D (5 bases each). V shed 5 bases and J shed 7 bases, with 19 bases lying between them. CDR1 is SGHTS, CDR2 YDEGEE, per germline. The CDR3 length is 14 residues.

J is TRBJ2-2 and V is TRBV6-5, with TRBD2 as a possible D gene (5 bases). The V and J ends lost 2 bases and 2 bases respectively, with 9 bases between them. There are 15 residues in the CDR3. Germline V lookup: CDR1 MNHEY, CDR2 SVGAGI. The CDR3: CASSYEGINTGELFF. As DNA, the CDR3 is TGTGCCAGCAGTTACGAGGGAATTAACACCGGGGAGCTGTTTTTT.

The chain couples TRBV7-6 to TRBJ2-3, with D possibly matching TRBD2 (6 bases). Germline V gene lookup returns CDR1 SGHVS and CDR2 FNYEAQ. V lost 5 bases and J lost 1, with 10 bases in between. CDR3 length: 14 amino acids. The CDR3 DNA reads as TGTGCCAGCAGCACCGGAGGGCGCACAGATACGCAGTATTTT. Protein sequence: CASSTGGRTDTQYF.

The rearrangement uses TRBV2 and TRBJ2-5; 8 bases are shared with TRBD2. The CDR3 loop spans 14 amino acids. The junction had 6 bases not matched to a gene; V was cut back by 4 bases and J by 5 bases. Germline loops: CDR1 SNHLY, CDR2 FYNNEI. The chain's CDR3 is CASSGRLAYETQYF. The CDR3 DNA follows: TGTGCCAGCAGTGGCCGACTAGCGTATGAGACCCAGTACTTC.

This clone was seen just once. V is TRBV19 and J is TRBJ1-2; D is uncertain. The CDR3 covers 13 residues. V lost 8 bases and J 1 base, leaving 11 bases between the germline ends. Germline V CDR1 and CDR2: LNHDA, SQIVND (reference sequence). The DNA for the CDR3 is TGTGCCAGTTCTCACGGGGTTAACTATGGCTACACCTTC. Protein: CASSHGVNYGYTF.

V usage is TRBV6-5 and J usage is TRBJ2-3; TRBD1 matches 10 bases. Germline CDR1 reads MNHEY; CDR2 reads SVGAGI. The J segment lost 5 bases and the V segment lost 2 bases, leaving 4 bases of the junction unmatched. The CDR3 spans 15 residues. The chain's CDR3 is CASSYLTGGRDTQYF. CDR3 DNA sequence: TGTGCCAGCAGTTACCTGACAGGGGGCAGAGATACGCAGTATTTT.

A few counts support this clone. The sample carries other DNA sequences with the same CDR3. The chain links TRBV18 to TRBJ1-5; the D is unclear. Trimming removed 0 bases from V and 2 bases from J, with 5 bases in between. CDR1 KGHSH and CDR2 LQKENI come from the germline V gene. The CDR3 is 14 amino acids. CDR3 coding DNA: TGTGCCAGCTCACCACCCGGTGGCAATCAGCCCCAGCATTTT. This gives the protein CASSPPGGNQPQHF.

J is TRBJ1-1 and V is TRBV11-2; D remains ambiguous. The length of the CDR3 is 12 residues. Trimming took off 0 bases at V and 10 bases at J, with 9 bases between the two ends. CDR1 is SGHAT, CDR2 FQNNGV, per germline. CDR3 residues: CASSLESGLAFF. The CDR3 DNA is TGTGCCAGCAGCTTAGAGTCCGGGTTAGCTTTCTTT. The whole variable domain, remainder taken from reference TRBV11-2 and TRBJ1-1, is EAGVAQSPRYKIIEKRQSVAFWCNPISGHATLYWYQQILGQGPKLLIQFQNNGVVDDSQLPKDRFSAERLKGVDSTLKIQPAKLEDSAVYLCASSLESGLAFFGQGTRLTVV.

The CDR3 is CASSSRTDTQYF. The CDR3 DNA is TGTGCCAGCAGCTCCCGCACAGATACGCAGTATTTT. This chain links TRBV7-2 with TRBJ2-3; D remains unclear. CDR1 and CDR2 (germline): SGHTA, FQGNSA. The CDR3 sequence is 12 residues long. Trimming removed 4 bases at V and 1 base at J, with 3 bases between.

The chain has TRBV18 and TRBJ2-5; no clear D. CDR1 and CDR2 (germline): KGHSH, LQKENI. V was pared by 4 bases and J by 5 bases, with 8 bases between. The CDR3 is made up of 12 amino acids. The CDR3 reads CASSLDIETQYF. CDR3 sequence (DNA): TGTGCCAGCTCACTAGACATTGAGACCCAGTACTTC. The variable domain in full, completed from reference TRBV18 and TRBJ2-5, reads NAGVMQNPRHLVRRRGQEARLRCSPMKGHSHVYWYRQLPEEGLKFMVYLQKENIIDESGMPKERFSAEFPKEGPSILRIQQVVRGDSAAYFCASSLDIETQYFGPGTRLLVL.

The chain is built from TRBV4-3 and TRBJ1-2, with 10 bases matching TRBD1. After removal of 2 bases from V and 6 bases from J, the junction contained 3 bases not matched to a gene. The CDR3 extends over 14 amino acids. Germline loops: CDR1 LGHNA, CDR2 YSLEER. CDR3 in amino acids: CASSQQDRGHGYTF. CDR3 bases: TGCGCCAGCAGCCAACAAGACAGGGGGCATGGCTACACCTTC.